This record covers a single T cell receptor (beta chain). No antigen is known for it. In germline, CDR1 is WSHSY, CDR2 SAAADI. Trimming stripped 2 bases from V and 0 bases from J, with 8 bases between. CDR3 length: 15 amino acids. Profiled with immunoSEQ multiplex PCR; TCRdb holds only in-frame clones, not every one. The table records 120,000 or so clones, around 91% of them present only once. The data were obtained in a study of T cell responses to AZD1222 COVID-19 vaccine. General study points: Spike-wide vaccine-associated CD4 TCRs dominated at 160-218 and 743-854.

The chain uses TRBV10-2 and TRBJ1-3; unclear D gene. This receptor was obtained from an adult in good health. The input for sequencing was peripheral blood, taken on day 0 of MenACWY control vaccination. In DNA, the CDR3 is TGCGCCAGCAGTGAGAGGAGAGTCTCTGGAAACACCATATATTTT. It translates to CASSERRVSGNTIYF.